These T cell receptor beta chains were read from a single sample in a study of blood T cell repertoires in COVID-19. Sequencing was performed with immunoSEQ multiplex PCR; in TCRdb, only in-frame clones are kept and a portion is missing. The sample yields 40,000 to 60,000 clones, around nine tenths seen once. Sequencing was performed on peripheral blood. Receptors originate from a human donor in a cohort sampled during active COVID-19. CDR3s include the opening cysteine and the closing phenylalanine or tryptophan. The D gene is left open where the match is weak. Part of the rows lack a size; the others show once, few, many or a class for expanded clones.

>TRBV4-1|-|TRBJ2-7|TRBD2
TGCGCCAGCAGCCAAGAGCTAGCGGGTACTAGCTCCTACGAGCAGTACTTC
CASSQELAGTSSYEQYF
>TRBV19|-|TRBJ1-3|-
TGTGCCAGTAGTATCTTGAGCTCTGGAAACACCATATATTTT
CASSILSSGNTIYF
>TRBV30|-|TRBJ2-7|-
TGTGCCTGGGGCGAGGTTTGGCAGTACTTC
CAWGEVWQYF
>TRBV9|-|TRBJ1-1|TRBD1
TGTGCCAGCAGCCCCCAACAGGGGCCTTGGGCTGAAGCTTTCTTT
CASSPQQGPWAEAFF
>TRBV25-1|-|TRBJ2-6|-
TGTGCCAGCAGTGAATTTGGCCGAGGGTCTGGGGCCAACGTCCTGACTTTC
CASSEFGRGSGANVLTF
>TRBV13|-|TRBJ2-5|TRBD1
TGTGCCAGCAGCCTTTATACAGGGGACGAGACCCAGTACTTC
CASSLYTGDETQYF
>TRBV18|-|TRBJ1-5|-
TGTGCCAGCTCACCACGTGAAACCGCGGAGCCCCAGCATTTT
CASSPRETAEPQHF
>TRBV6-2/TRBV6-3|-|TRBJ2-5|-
TGTGCCAGCAGTTCAGGACAGCTCCAAGAGACCCAGTACTTC
CASSSGQLQETQYF
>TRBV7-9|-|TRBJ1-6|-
TGTGCCAGCAGCCCAAAGGGGCGGAACTCCTATAATTCACCCCTCCACTTT
CASSPKGRNSYNSPLHF
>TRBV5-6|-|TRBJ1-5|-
TGTGCCAGCAGCCCCCGGGCTGGGGCAGGGGTTCAGCCCCAGCATTTT
CASSPRAGAGVQPQHF
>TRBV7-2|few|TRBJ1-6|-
TGTGCCAGCAGCTCTGGGGCCCGATCTCCCCTCCACTTT
CASSSGARSPLHF
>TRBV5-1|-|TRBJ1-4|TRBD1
TGCGCCAGCAGTTCGGGACAGATAAATGAAAAACTGTTTTTT
CASSSGQINEKLFF
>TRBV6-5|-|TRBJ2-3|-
TGTGCCAGCAGGACAGCGGGAGATACGCAGTATTTT
CASRTAGDTQYF
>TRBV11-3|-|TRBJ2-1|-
TGTGCCAGCAGCCAGGACGGATCGGGATCCTACAATGAGCAGTTCTTC
CASSQDGSGSYNEQFF
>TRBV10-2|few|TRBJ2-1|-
TGCGCCAGCAGGGGTGATAGCGTCTACAATGAGCAGTTCTTC
CASRGDSVYNEQFF
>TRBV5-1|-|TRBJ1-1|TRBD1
TGCGCCAGCAGCCAGAAACAGGGGCCTGGCACTGAAGCTTTCTTT
CASSQKQGPGTEAFF